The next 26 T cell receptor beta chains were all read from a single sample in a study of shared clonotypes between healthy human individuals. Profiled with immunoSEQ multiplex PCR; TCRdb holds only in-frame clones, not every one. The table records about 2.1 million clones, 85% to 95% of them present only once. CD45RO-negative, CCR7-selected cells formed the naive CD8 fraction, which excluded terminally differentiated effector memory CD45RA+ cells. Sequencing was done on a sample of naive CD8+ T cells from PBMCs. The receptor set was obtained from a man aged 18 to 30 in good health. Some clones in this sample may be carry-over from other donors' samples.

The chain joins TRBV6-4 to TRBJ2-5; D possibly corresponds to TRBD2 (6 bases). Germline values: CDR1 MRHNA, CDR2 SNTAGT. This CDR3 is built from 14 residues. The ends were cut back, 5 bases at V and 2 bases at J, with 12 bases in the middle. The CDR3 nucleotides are TGTGCCAGCAGTAGTTTCGCGGGACAAGAGACCCAGTACTTC. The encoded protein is CASSSFAGQETQYF.

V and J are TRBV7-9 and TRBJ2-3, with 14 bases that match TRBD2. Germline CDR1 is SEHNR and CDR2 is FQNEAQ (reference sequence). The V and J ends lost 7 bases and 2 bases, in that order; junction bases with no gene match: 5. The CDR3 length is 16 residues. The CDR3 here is CASKKGLAGATDTQYF. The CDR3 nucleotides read TGTGCCAGCAAGAAGGGACTAGCGGGAGCCACAGATACGCAGTATTTT.

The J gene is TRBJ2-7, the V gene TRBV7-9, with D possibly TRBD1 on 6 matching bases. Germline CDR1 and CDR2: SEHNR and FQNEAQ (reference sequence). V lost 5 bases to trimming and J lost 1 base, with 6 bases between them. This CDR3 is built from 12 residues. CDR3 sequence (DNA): TGTGCCAGCAGCGGACAGTCCTACGAGCAGTACTTC. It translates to CASSGQSYEQYF.

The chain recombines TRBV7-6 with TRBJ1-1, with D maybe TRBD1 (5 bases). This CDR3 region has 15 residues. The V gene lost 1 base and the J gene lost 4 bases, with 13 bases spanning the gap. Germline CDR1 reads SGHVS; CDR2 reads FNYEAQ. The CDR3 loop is CASSLEWGTSTEAFF. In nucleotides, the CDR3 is TGTGCCAGCAGCTTAGAATGGGGGACCAGCACTGAAGCTTTCTTT.

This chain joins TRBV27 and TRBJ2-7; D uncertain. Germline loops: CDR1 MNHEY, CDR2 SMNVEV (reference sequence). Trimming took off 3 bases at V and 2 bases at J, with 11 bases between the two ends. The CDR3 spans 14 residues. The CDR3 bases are TGTGCCAGCAGTTTGAACCCGGTAACCTACGAGCAGTACTTC. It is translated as CASSLNPVTYEQYF.

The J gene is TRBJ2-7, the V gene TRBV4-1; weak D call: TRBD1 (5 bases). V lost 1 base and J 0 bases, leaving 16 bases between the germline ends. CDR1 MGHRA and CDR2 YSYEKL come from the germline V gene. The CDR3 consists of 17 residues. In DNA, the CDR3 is TGCGCCAGCAGCCAAGGTCCGACCCAAAGGGGCTCCTACGAGCAGTACTTC. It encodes CASSQGPTQRGSYEQYF.

The CDR3 loop reads CASSHRGLSGDGANVLTF. The CDR3 coding sequence is TGCGCCAGCAGCCACAGGGGGCTTTCCGGGGATGGGGCCAACGTCCTGACTTTC. The chain uses TRBV4-1 and TRBJ2-6, with 8 nucleotides matching TRBD1. Trimming removed 3 bases from V and 3 bases from J; junction bases left unmatched: 10. The CDR3 sequence is 18 residues long. Germline-derived CDR1 and CDR2 are MGHRA and YSYEKL.

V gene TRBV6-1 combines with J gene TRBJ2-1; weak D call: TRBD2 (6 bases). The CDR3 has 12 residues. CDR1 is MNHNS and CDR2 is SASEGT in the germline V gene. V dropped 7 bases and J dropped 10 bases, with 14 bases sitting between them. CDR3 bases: TGTGCCAGCAACGTCGGGGGTAGGGAGCAGTTCTTC. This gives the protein CASNVGGREQFF.

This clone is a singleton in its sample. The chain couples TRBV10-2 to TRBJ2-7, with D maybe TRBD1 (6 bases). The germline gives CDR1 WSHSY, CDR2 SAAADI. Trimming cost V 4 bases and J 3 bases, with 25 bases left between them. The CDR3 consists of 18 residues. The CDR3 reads CASSAPKNTGLGYYEQYF. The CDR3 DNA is TGCGCCAGCAGTGCCCCCAAAAATACAGGGTTGGGCTACTACGAGCAGTACTTC.

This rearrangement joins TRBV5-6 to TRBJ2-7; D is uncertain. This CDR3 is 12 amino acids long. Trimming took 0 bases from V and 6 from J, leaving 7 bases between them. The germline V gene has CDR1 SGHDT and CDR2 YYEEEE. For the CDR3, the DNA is TGTGCCAGCAGCTTGGACCAGGCCGAGCAGTACTTC. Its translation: CASSLDQAEQYF.

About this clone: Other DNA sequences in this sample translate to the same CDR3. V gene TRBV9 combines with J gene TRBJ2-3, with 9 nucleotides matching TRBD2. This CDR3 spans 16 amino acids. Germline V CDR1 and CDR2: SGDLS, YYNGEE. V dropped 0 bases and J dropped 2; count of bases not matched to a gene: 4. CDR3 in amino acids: CASSVGLAGHTDTQYF. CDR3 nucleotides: TGTGCCAGCAGCGTAGGTCTAGCGGGACACACAGATACGCAGTATTTT.

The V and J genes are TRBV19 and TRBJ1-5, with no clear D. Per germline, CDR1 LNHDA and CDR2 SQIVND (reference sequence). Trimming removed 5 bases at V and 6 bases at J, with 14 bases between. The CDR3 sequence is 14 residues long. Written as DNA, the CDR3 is TGTGCCAGTAGTGCCCTCCCGGGTGGTCAGCCCCAGCATTTT. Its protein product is CASSALPGGQPQHF.

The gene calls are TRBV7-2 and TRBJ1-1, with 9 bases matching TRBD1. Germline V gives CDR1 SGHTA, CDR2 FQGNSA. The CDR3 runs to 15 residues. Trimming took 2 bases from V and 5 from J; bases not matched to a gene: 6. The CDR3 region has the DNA TGTGCCAGCAGCTTATACACAGGGGGCCTGACTGAAGCTTTCTTT. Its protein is CASSLYTGGLTEAFF.

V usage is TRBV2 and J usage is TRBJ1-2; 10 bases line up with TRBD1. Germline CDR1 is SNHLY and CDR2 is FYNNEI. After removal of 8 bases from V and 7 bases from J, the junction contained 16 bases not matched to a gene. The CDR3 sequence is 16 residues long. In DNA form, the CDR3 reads TGTGCCAGCGGGCCCGGGACAGGGGTATTGGAAAGTGGCTACACCTTC. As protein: CASGPGTGVLESGYTF.

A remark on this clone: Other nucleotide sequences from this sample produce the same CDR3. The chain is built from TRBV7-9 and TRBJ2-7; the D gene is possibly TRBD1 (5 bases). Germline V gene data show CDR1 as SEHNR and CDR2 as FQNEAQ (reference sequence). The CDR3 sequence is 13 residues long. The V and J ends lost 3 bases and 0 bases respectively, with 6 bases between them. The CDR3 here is CASSLGPSYEQYF. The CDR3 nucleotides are TGTGCCAGCAGCTTGGGGCCCTCCTACGAGCAGTACTTC.

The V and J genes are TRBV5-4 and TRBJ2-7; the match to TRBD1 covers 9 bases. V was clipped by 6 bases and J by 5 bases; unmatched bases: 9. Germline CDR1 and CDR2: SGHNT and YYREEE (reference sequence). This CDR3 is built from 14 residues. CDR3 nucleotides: TGTGCCAGCACCAAAGACAGGGGGGAACACGAGCAGTACTTC. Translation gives CASTKDRGEHEQYF.

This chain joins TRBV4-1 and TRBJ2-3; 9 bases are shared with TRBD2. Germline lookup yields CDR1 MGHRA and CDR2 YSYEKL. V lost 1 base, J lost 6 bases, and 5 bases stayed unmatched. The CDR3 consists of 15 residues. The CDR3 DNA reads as TGCGCCAGCAGCCAAGTAGCGGGAGTCGGGGATACGCAGTATTTT. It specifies CASSQVAGVGDTQYF.

The CDR3 is CASSLDTTDTQYF. The DNA for the CDR3 is TGTGCCAGCAGCTTAGACACCACAGATACGCAGTATTTT. The chain combines TRBV7-7 with TRBJ2-3; D is uncertain. Germline values: CDR1 SSHAT, CDR2 FNYEAQ (reference sequence). V was pared by 1 base and J by 2 bases, with 4 bases between. This CDR3 is 13 amino acids long.

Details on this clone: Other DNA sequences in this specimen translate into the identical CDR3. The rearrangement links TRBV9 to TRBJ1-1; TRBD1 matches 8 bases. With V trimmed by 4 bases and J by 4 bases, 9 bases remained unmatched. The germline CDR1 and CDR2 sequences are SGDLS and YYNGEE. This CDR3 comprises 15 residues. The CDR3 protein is CASSPARGRGTEAFF. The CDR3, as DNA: TGTGCCAGCAGCCCAGCCAGGGGGCGCGGCACTGAAGCTTTCTTT.

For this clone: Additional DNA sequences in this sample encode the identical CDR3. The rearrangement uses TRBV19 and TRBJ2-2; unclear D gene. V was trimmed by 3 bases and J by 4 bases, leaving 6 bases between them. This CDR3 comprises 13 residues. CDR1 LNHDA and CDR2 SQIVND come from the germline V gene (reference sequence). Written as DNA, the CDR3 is TGTGCCAGTAGTATCGCCAGCACCGGGGAGCTGTTTTTT. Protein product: CASSIASTGELFF.

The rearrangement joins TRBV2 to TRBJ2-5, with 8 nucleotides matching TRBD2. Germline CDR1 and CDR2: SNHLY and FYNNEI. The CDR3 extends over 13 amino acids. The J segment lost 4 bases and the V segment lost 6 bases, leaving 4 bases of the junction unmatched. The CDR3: CASRLSGTETQYF. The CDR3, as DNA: TGTGCCAGCAGACTTAGCGGGACAGAGACCCAGTACTTC.

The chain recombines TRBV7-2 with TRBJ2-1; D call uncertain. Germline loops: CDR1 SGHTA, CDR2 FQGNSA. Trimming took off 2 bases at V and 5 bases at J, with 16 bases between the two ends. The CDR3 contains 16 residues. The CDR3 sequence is CASSLFPFNRDNEQFF. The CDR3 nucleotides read TGTGCCAGCAGCTTATTTCCCTTCAACCGCGACAATGAGCAGTTCTTC.

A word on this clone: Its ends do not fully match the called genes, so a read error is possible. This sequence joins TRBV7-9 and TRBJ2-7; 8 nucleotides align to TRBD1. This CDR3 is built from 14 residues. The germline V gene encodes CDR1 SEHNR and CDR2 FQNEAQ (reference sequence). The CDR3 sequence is CASTLPGQEYEQYF. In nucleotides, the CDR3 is TGTGCCAGCACCTTACCGGGACAGGAATACGAGCAGTACTTC.

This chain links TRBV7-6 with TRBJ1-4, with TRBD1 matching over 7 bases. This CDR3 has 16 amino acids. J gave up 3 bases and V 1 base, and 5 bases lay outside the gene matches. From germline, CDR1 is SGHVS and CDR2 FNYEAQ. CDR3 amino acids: CASSLEWGQPNEKLFF. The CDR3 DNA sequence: TGTGCCAGCAGCTTAGAGTGGGGACAGCCTAATGAAAAACTGTTTTTT.

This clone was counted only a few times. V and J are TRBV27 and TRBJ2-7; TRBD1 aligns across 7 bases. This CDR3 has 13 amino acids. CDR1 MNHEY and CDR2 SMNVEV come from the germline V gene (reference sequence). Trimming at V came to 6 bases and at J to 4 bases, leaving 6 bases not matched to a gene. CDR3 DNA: TGTGCCAGCAGCTACCTGGGACAGTACGAGCAGTACTTC. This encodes CASSYLGQYEQYF.

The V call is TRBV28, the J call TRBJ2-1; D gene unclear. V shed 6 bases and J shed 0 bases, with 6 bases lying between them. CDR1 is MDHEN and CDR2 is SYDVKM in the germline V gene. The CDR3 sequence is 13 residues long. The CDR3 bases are TGTGCCAGCAGCGGTAGCTCCTACAATGAGCAGTTCTTC. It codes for CASSGSSYNEQFF.